The 17 T cell receptor beta chains reported below all come from one sample, sequenced in a study of kidney transplant recipient with SARS-CoV-2 infection (dated by TCRdb to 2020 to 2022). In light of the paper, this sample's time point label describes: pre-pandemic baseline sample and day 111 after first positive SARS-CoV-2 test. Sequenced on an Illumina MiSeq. TCRdb itself trimmed the public reads at Q25 with fastp, ran MiXCR and retained productive beta chains. Records with the same CDR3 protein are collapsed into one entry carrying the most frequent genes and DNA. Within this sample are roughly 230,000 distinct CDR3 sequences, with under 30% of them counted one time only. The ten largest clones take up around 7.8% of the sample. This specimen consisted of a blood sample, obtained at baseline and around day 120 from a kidney transplant recipient. These receptors all come from a young adult male patient who had COVID-19 and was a kidney transplant recipient. Following a transplant, some T lymphocytes may have been derived from the graft donor.

This clonotype occurred many times. This rearrangement joins TRBV3-1 to TRBJ1-5; no firm D call. The CDR3 runs 16 residues. The germline gives CDR1 LGHDT, CDR2 YNNKEL (reference sequence). V was shortened by 1 base and J by 3 bases, with 13 bases between the two germline ends. CDR3 sequence (DNA): TGTGCCAGCAGCCAAGGAGGGTGGACTCCCAATCAGCCCCAGCATTTT. As protein: CASSQGGWTPNQPQHF.

This clonotype was detected ten times or more. This chain connects TRBV12-5 to TRBJ2-6; possibly TRBD1 for D (6 bases). Germline values: CDR1 LGHNT, CDR2 FRNRAP. With 6 bases removed from V and 2 bases from J, the gap between germline ends came to 17 bases. This CDR3 is built from 17 residues. The CDR3 DNA is TGTGCTAGTGGCTCAACAGGGTTTATCGCTGGGGCCAACGTCCTGACTTTC. This codes for CASGSTGFIAGANVLTF.

Note on this clonotype: One end of the junction fails to match germline, which may point to a read error. The J gene is TRBJ2-7, the V gene TRBV6-2 or TRBV6-3; no clear D. The CDR3 has 13 residues. Germline loops: CDR1 MNHEY, CDR2 SVGEGT. CDR3 sequence: CASGYDRSYEQYF. In DNA, the CDR3 is TGTGCCAGCGGTTACGATCGGTCCTACGAGCAGTACTTC.

This clonotype was found many times. The chain combines TRBV7-9 with TRBJ1-1; 11 positions match TRBD1. The V gene's germline CDR1 is SEHNR and CDR2 FQNEAQ (reference sequence). This CDR3 is built from 15 residues. V lost 8 bases, J lost 0 bases, and 5 bases stayed unmatched. The CDR3 nucleotides are TGTGCCAGCGCCTGGGGACAGGGGGTGAACACTGAAGCTTTCTTT. Protein sequence: CASAWGQGVNTEAFF. Together with reference TRBV7-9 and TRBJ1-1, the CDR3 gives the full variable domain: DTGVSQNPRHKITKRGQNVTFRCDPISEHNRLYWYRQTLGQGPEFLTYFQNEAQLEKSRLLSDRFSAERPKGSFSTLEIQRTEQGDSAMYLCASAWGQGVNTEAFFGQGTRLTVV.

This clonotype turned up a few times. V and J are TRBV2 and TRBJ2-3; the D gene could be TRBD1 or TRBD2 (5 bases each). Deletions cut 6 bases from V and 2 bases from J, with 12 bases between. CDR3 size: 14 residues. Germline CDR1 reads SNHLY; CDR2 reads FYNNEI. CDR3 coding DNA: TGTGCCAGCAGCGAGAGGGGTACCACAGATACGCAGTATTTT. It codes for CASSERGTTDTQYF.

This clonotype occurred many times. The chain couples TRBV3-1 to TRBJ1-4; unclear D gene. This CDR3 comprises 13 residues. V lost 5 bases to trimming and J lost 5 bases, with 9 bases between them. Germline CDR1 is LGHDT and CDR2 is YNNKEL (reference sequence). The CDR3 nucleotides are TGTGCCAGCAGCTTAAGACTGAATGAAAAACTGTTTTTT. It translates to CASSLRLNEKLFF.

As for this clonotype: A read error may be the cause here, since a much bigger clone is one base away. The chain joins TRBV9 to TRBJ2-3; 7 bases fit TRBD2. Germline lookup yields CDR1 SGDLS and CDR2 YYNGEE. This CDR3 region has 13 residues. The CDR3 protein is CASNPGGTDAQYF. CDR3 DNA sequence: TGTGCCAGCAACCCGGGAGGCACAGATGCGCAGTATTTT.

This clonotype was observed a few times. Here the CDR3 reads CASSHARQGSLNTQYF. CDR3 nucleotide sequence: TGTGCCAGCAGCCACGCACGACAGGGTTCATTGAATACGCAGTATTTT. This rearrangement joins TRBV5-5 to TRBJ2-3; 7 bases align to TRBD1. The germline gives CDR1 SGHKS, CDR2 YYEKEE (reference sequence). Trimming removed 4 bases from V and 7 bases from J; junction bases left unmatched: 15. The CDR3 totals 16 residues.

On this clonotype itself: A single base separates this from a much larger clone, so it may be a read error. The chain carries TRBV5-8 and TRBJ2-7; D gene uncertain. The CDR3 runs 13 residues. Germline-derived CDR1 and CDR2 are SGHTS and YDEGEE. CDR3 residues: CASGLVSPIEQYF. The DNA for the CDR3 is TGTGCCAGCGGCTTGGTATCTCCCATCGAGCAGTACTTC.

At least ten counts were recorded for this clonotype. The chain carries TRBV3-1 and TRBJ2-7; 11 nucleotides align to TRBD2. The CDR3 runs to 16 residues. The V segment lost 1 base and the J segment 4 bases; nucleotides outside the gene matches: 6. From germline, CDR1 is LGHDT and CDR2 YNNKEL (reference sequence). The CDR3 DNA is TGTGCCAGCAGCCAAGGGCTAGCGGGAGGTGTGTACGAGCAGTACTTC. Translation: CASSQGLAGGVYEQYF.

This clonotype occurred a few times. This chain links TRBV6-4 with TRBJ2-1, with TRBD2 matching over 14 bases. The CDR3 length is 15 residues. V gave up 6 bases and J gave up 6 bases; unmatched junction bases: 4. The germline V gene encodes CDR1 MRHNA and CDR2 SNTAGT. CDR3 in amino acids: CASSAGTSGSNEQFF. The CDR3 coding sequence is TGTGCCAGCAGCGCCGGGACTAGCGGGAGCAATGAGCAGTTCTTC.

This clonotype was observed many times. CDR3 amino acids: CASSNPKRSRKTYGYTF. CDR3 nucleotide sequence: TGTGCCAGCAGTAACCCGAAACGCTCTAGAAAGACCTATGGCTACACCTTC. The J gene is TRBJ1-2, the V gene TRBV6-8; D remains ambiguous. This CDR3 region has 17 residues. CDR1 is MNHGY, CDR2 SAAAGT, per germline. Trimming removed 5 bases at V and 4 bases at J, with 23 bases between.

This clonotype came up a few times. This rearrangement joins TRBV7-6 to TRBJ2-3, with 14 bases fitting TRBD2. Germline V gene data show CDR1 as SGHVS and CDR2 as FNYEAQ. CDR3 size: 18 residues. With V trimmed by 5 bases and J by 3 bases, 10 bases remained unmatched. This CDR3 is CASSPSIGTSGRTDTQYF. CDR3 in DNA: TGTGCCAGCAGCCCCTCCATCGGGACTAGCGGGAGAACAGATACGCAGTATTTT.

This clonotype occurred many times. The chain carries TRBV3-1 and TRBJ2-2, with no clear D. Trimming removed 5 bases at V and 5 bases at J, with 24 bases between. CDR1 is LGHDT and CDR2 is YNNKEL in the germline V gene (reference sequence). This CDR3 is 18 amino acids long. CDR3 DNA: TGTGCCAGCAGCATCGTAAATCCCATTTCAGGCTTGACCGGGGAGCTGTTTTTT. This sequence encodes CASSIVNPISGLTGELFF.

For this clonotype: A much bigger clone sits one base away, suggesting this may be a read error. The chain joins TRBV5-1 to TRBJ1-1; maybe TRBD1 (6 bases). CDR1 and CDR2 (germline): SGHRS, YFSETQ. The length of the CDR3 is 13 residues. The DNA for the CDR3 is TGCGCCGGCAGCAAACAGGGTAACACTGAAGCTTTCTTT. It yields the protein CAGSKQGNTEAFF.

Turning to this clonotype: A much larger clone lies a single base off, so this may be a read error. V usage is TRBV12-5 and J usage is TRBJ2-5, with D perhaps matching TRBD1 (6 bases). Germline V gives CDR1 LGHNT, CDR2 FRNRAP. V was shortened by 0 bases and J by 11 bases, with 37 bases between the two germline ends. This CDR3 has 21 amino acids. The CDR3 loop reads CASGLVAPPLTGSRPPYGQYF. The CDR3 bases are TGTGCTAGTGGTTTGGTAGCCCCCCCCCTAACAGGGTCACGGCCCCCCTACGGGCAGTACTTC.

This clonotype was detected ten times or more. This rearrangement joins TRBV29-1 to TRBJ1-2; D ambiguous. The V gene's germline CDR1 is SQVTM and CDR2 ANQGSEA. The V and J ends lost 3 bases and 8 bases respectively, with 7 bases between them. The length of the CDR3 is 10 residues. The CDR3 sequence is CSVDVRGYTF. Written as DNA, the CDR3 is TGCAGCGTTGATGTGCGGGGCTACACCTTC. The full variable domain, completed using reference TRBV29-1 and TRBJ1-2, is SAVISQKPSRDICQRGTSLTIQCQVDSQVTMMFWYRQQPGQSLTLIATANQGSEATYESGFVIDKFPISRPNLTFSTLTVSNMSPEDSSIYLCSVDVRGYTFGSGTRLTVV.